The 23 T cell receptor beta chains reported below all come from one sample, sequenced in a study of regulatory T cells in long-lasting Graves disease. Time point indicated: persistent/refractory GD, antithyroid drugs over 5 years with positive TRAb. PBMC-derived RNA was used for the TCR library. In building TCR beta libraries, iRepertoire HTBI primers were used together with Arm-PCR of CDR3 regions. Each CDR3 protein is one row after TCRdb ran MiXCR on the multiplex PCR reads. The repertoire consists of around 450,000 distinct CDR3 sequences, with about a fifth occurring once and the leading ten covering over 6%. This material consisted of peripheral blood mononuclear cells (PBMCs), taken when the disease was refractory, from a patient treated with antithyroid drugs. Receptor source: a female donor with Graves disease.

Of note for this clonotype: A much more abundant neighbour one base away suggests this may be a read error. The CDR3 end shows no conserved phenylalanine or tryptophan, and so a read error is likely. V usage is TRBV28 and J usage is TRBJ2-7; TRBD2 aligns across 10 bases. The V gene's germline CDR1 is MDHEN and CDR2 SYDVKM. The CDR3 is made up of 17 amino acids. The J segment lost 2 bases and the V segment lost 6 bases, leaving 13 bases of the junction unmatched. The CDR3 coding sequence is TGTGCCAGCAGCACCCGCCCCGGACTAGCGGCCACCTACGAGCAGTACCTC. It is translated as CASSTRPGLAATYEQYL.

In the case of this clonotype: A read error may account for a junction end that differs from germline. This chain links TRBV4-1 with TRBJ2-7; 9 bases match TRBD1. Germline V CDR1 and CDR2: MGHRA, YSYEKL. The CDR3 loop spans 14 amino acids. CDR3 region: CASSLTGGSNEQYF. The CDR3 DNA reads as TGCGCCAGCAGCTTAACAGGGGGCTCCAACGAGCAGTACTTC.

The V and J genes are TRBV3-1 and TRBJ1-1; D gene ambiguous. Per germline, CDR1 LGHDT and CDR2 YNNKEL (reference sequence). V lost 1 base and J lost 7, with 13 bases in between. This CDR3 region has 14 residues. DNA of the CDR3: TGTGCCAGCAGCCAAGTCCACCCGACGGTTGAAGCTTTCTTT. It translates to CASSQVHPTVEAFF.

In this sample, this clonotype turned up many times. The V and J genes are TRBV28 and TRBJ2-7; tentative D call: TRBD1 (6 bases). Germline V CDR1 and CDR2: MDHEN, SYDVKM. The CDR3 has 13 residues. Trimming stripped 2 bases from V and 5 bases from J, with 10 bases between. CDR3 residues: CASSLLRGHEQYF. The CDR3 DNA sequence: TGTGCCAGCAGTTTACTCAGGGGTCACGAGCAGTACTTC.

J is TRBJ2-1 and V is TRBV3-1, with D perhaps matching TRBD2 (6 bases). V dropped 6 bases and J dropped 8 bases, with 11 bases sitting between them. This CDR3 has 12 residues. CDR1 and CDR2 (germline): LGHDT, YNNKEL (reference sequence). The CDR3 region is CASRSEGDEQFF. In DNA form, the CDR3 reads TGTGCCAGCAGGTCGGAGGGAGATGAGCAGTTCTTC.

The chain joins TRBV7-6 to TRBJ2-5; 12 positions match TRBD2. V shed 7 bases and J 2 bases; nucleotides not matched to a gene: 5. This CDR3 has 15 residues. Germline CDR1 is SGHVS and CDR2 is FNYEAQ. The CDR3 DNA sequence: TGTGCCAGCAAGCTAGCGGGGGGGAATCAAGAGACCCAGTACTTC. This gives the protein CASKLAGGNQETQYF.

The chain joins TRBV5-5 to TRBJ2-7; D is unresolved. The germline CDR1 and CDR2 sequences are SGHKS and YYEKEE (reference sequence). The CDR3 is 15 residues long. V dropped 2 bases and J dropped 3 bases, with 15 bases sitting between them. The CDR3 DNA reads as TGTGCCAGCAGCTTCGGAAAAGGGAAAGGCTACGAGCAGTACTTC. This gives the protein CASSFGKGKGYEQYF.

This clonotype came up many times. This sequence joins TRBV28 and TRBJ2-7; D gene unclear. The CDR3 length is 12 residues. V lost 7 bases and J 2 bases, leaving 9 bases between the germline ends. Germline V lookup: CDR1 MDHEN, CDR2 SYDVKM. The CDR3 DNA follows: TGTGCCAGCACCCACGGGCCCTACGAGCAGTACTTC. This codes for CASTHGPYEQYF.

The table lists this clonotype with many counts. The rearrangement links TRBV29-1 to TRBJ2-7; 12 positions match TRBD2. The germline CDR1 and CDR2 sequences are SQVTM and ANQGSEA. The CDR3 loop spans 16 amino acids. V lost 5 bases to trimming and J lost 7 bases; unmatched junction nucleotides: 15. The CDR3 loop reads CSVLNPYGLAGKEQYF. CDR3 nucleotide sequence: TGCAGCGTTCTAAACCCATACGGACTAGCGGGGAAGGAGCAGTACTTC.

The chain joins TRBV9 to TRBJ1-3, with a weak D call TRBD1 (5 bases). The CDR3 has 17 residues. Per the germline V gene, CDR1 is SGDLS and CDR2 is YYNGEE. V lost 0 bases and J lost 0, with 13 bases in between. The CDR3 nucleotides are TGTGCCAGCAGCGTAGCAGGTCAGGGTATCTCTGGAAACACCATATATTTT. Its protein product is CASSVAGQGISGNTIYF.

This clonotype occurred a few times. The chain employs TRBV14 and TRBJ1-2; D is possibly TRBD1 (5 bases). CDR3 length: 13 amino acids. Trimming shortened V by 3 bases and J by 1 base, and 6 bases separated the two germline ends. In germline, CDR1 is SGHDN, CDR2 FVKESK. CDR3 amino acids: CASSQGDNYGYTF. CDR3 DNA: TGTGCCAGCAGCCAGGGGGATAACTATGGCTACACCTTC.

This clonotype was observed a handful of times. DNA for the CDR3: TGTGCCAGTTTGGGACCCGACAGGGATGGCCGCGGTCAGCCCCAGCATTTT. It encodes CASLGPDRDGRGQPQHF. J is TRBJ1-5 and V is TRBV19; TRBD1 matches 7 bases. This CDR3 contains 17 residues. V shed 8 bases and J 6 bases; nucleotides not matched to a gene: 19. Germline V lookup: CDR1 LNHDA, CDR2 SQIVND (reference sequence).

This clonotype was seen ten or more times. This chain joins TRBV20-1 and TRBJ1-5, with D uncertain. Germline V lookup: CDR1 DFQATT, CDR2 SNEGSKA (reference sequence). The CDR3 has 12 residues. Trimming took 0 bases from V and 9 from J, leaving 9 bases between them. DNA of the CDR3: TGCAGTGCTAGAGATGGAAGTAGGCCCCAGCATTTT. Translated: CSARDGSRPQHF.

As for this clonotype: A read error may explain this, as a much larger clone is one base away. This chain connects TRBV11-1 to TRBJ2-5, with D perhaps TRBD2 (6 bases). This CDR3 spans 15 amino acids. Trimming shortened V by 5 bases and J by 3 bases, and 16 bases separated the two germline ends. Germline values: CDR1 SGHAT, CDR2 FQDESV (reference sequence). The CDR3 here is CASSGAMEGKETQYF. The CDR3 coding sequence is TGTGCCAGCAGCGGCGCGATGGAGGGTAAAGAGACCCAGTACTTC.

Many counts were recorded for this clonotype. The chain couples TRBV13 to TRBJ1-1, with 9 bases aligning to TRBD1. The CDR3 is 14 residues long. The junction had 4 bases not matched to a gene; V was cut back by 3 bases and J by 5 bases. CDR1 is PRHDT, CDR2 FYEKMQ, per germline (reference sequence). The CDR3 protein is CASSLRDRVTEAFF. Here the CDR3 DNA reads TGTGCCAGCAGCTTGCGGGACAGGGTGACTGAAGCTTTCTTT. Looking up the rest from reference TRBV13 and TRBJ1-1 gives the full variable domain: AAGVIQSPRHLIKEKRETATLKCYPIPRHDTVYWYQQGPGQDPQFLISFYEKMQSDKGSIPDRFSAQQFSDYHSELNMSSLELGDSALYFCASSLRDRVTEAFFGQGTRLTVV.

The genes are TRBV5-1 and TRBJ2-2, with 10 bases identical to TRBD2. CDR1 and CDR2 (germline): SGHRS, YFSETQ. The CDR3 totals 17 residues. Trimming took 2 bases from V and 0 from J; bases not matched to a gene: 4. The CDR3 spells CASSLELAGPNTGELFF. For the CDR3, the DNA is TGCGCCAGCAGCTTAGAACTAGCGGGGCCGAACACCGGGGAGCTGTTTTTT.

The chain combines TRBV5-1 with TRBJ1-6; D uncertain. Looked up from germline, CDR1 is SGHRS and CDR2 is YFSETQ. The CDR3 is made up of 13 amino acids. Trimming took 4 bases from V and 6 from J, leaving 8 bases between them. The CDR3 protein is CASSIERNSPLHF. The CDR3 coding sequence is TGCGCCAGCAGCATAGAACGTAATTCACCCCTCCACTTT.

Many counts were recorded for this clonotype. The gene calls are TRBV12-3 or TRBV12-4 and TRBJ1-5; D is unresolved. The CDR3 is made up of 12 amino acids. V lost 5 bases and J 10 bases, leaving 12 bases between the germline ends. The CDR3 DNA sequence: TGTGCCAGCAGTGTTATAACGGGACCCCAGCATTTT. Protein product: CASSVITGPQHF.

This clonotype was seen ten or more times. V is TRBV5-1 and J is TRBJ2-7; D might be TRBD1 (5 bases). The CDR3 extends over 15 amino acids. V shed 0 bases and J shed 2 bases, with 12 bases lying between them. CDR1 and CDR2 from the germline V gene are SGHRS and YFSETQ. CDR3 protein: CASSLEGRAAYEQYF. In DNA form, the CDR3 reads TGCGCCAGCAGCTTGGAGGGCAGGGCCGCCTACGAGCAGTACTTC.

V gene TRBV12-3 or TRBV12-4 combines with J gene TRBJ1-4; D perhaps matches TRBD1 (5 bases). V lost 5 bases, J lost 7 bases, and 17 bases lay in between. CDR3 length equals 15 residues. The CDR3 reads CASSPRDQGGEKLFF. DNA of the CDR3: TGTGCCAGCAGTCCCCGGGACCAAGGAGGTGAAAAACTGTTTTTT.

This clonotype was detected ten times or more. This chain's CDR3 is CSAREGTGNYEQYF. CDR3 DNA: TGCAGTGCTAGAGAAGGGACAGGGAACTACGAGCAGTACTTC. J is TRBJ2-7 and V is TRBV20-1, with 9 bases that match TRBD1. CDR3 size: 14 residues. J gave up 3 bases and V 0 bases, and 3 bases lay outside the gene matches. Per the germline V gene, CDR1 is DFQATT and CDR2 is SNEGSKA (reference sequence).

This clonotype appeared many times. This chain connects TRBV7-2 to TRBJ1-1; no firm D call. This CDR3 is 15 amino acids long. Trimming left V 1 base short and J 0 bases short, with 9 bases between. Germline V gives CDR1 SGHTA, CDR2 FQGNSA. In DNA form, the CDR3 reads TGTGCCAGCAGCTTAGGGCCCGGGATGAACACTGAAGCTTTCTTT. It encodes CASSLGPGMNTEAFF.

Ten or more counts support this clonotype. This rearrangement joins TRBV28 to TRBJ1-5; D may be TRBD1 (5 bases). The germline V and J ends were trimmed by 5 bases and 3 bases, with 20 bases remaining between them. There are 17 residues in the CDR3. The germline CDR1 and CDR2 sequences are MDHEN and SYDVKM. The CDR3 nucleotides read TGTGCCAGCAGTCCCGGGCGGGGACGGGGGGACAATCAGCCCCAGCATTTT. It specifies CASSPGRGRGDNQPQHF.